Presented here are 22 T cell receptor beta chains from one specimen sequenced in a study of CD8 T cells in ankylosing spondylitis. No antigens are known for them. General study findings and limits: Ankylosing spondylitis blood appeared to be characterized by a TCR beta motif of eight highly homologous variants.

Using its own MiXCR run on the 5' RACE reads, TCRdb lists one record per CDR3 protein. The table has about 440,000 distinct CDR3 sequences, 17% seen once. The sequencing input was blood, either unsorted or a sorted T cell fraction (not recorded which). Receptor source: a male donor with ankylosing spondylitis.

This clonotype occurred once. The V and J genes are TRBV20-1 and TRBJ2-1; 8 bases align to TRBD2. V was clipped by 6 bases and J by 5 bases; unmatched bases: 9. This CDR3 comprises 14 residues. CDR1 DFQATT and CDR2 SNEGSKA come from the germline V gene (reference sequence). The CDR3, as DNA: TGCAGTGCAGGCCGGGAGGGCCGGAACAATGAGCAGTTCTTC. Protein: CSAGREGRNNEQFF.

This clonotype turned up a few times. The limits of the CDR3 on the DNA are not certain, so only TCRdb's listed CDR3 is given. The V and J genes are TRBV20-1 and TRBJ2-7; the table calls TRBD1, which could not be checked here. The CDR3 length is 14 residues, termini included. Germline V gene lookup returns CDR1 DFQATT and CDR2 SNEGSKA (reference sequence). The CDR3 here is CSAPRQFFGYEQYF.

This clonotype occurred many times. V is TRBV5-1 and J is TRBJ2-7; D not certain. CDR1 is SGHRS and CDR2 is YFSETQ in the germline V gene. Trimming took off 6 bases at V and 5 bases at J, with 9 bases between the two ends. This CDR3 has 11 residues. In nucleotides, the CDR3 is TGCGCCAGCAAAGGGTCGGACGAGCAGTACTTC. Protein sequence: CASKGSDEQYF.

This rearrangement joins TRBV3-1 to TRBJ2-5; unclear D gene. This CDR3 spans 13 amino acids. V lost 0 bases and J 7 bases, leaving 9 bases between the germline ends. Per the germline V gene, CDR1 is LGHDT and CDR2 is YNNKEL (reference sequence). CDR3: CASSQDYSATQYF. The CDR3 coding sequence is TGTGCCAGCAGCCAAGACTATTCGGCGACCCAGTACTTC.

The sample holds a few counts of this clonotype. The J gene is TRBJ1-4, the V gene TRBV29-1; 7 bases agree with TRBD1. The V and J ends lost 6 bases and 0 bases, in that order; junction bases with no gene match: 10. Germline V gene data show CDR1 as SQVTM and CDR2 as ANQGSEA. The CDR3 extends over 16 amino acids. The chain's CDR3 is CSVRLSGTATNEKLFF. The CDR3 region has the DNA TGCAGCGTACGACTTTCCGGGACAGCAACTAATGAAAAACTGTTTTTT.

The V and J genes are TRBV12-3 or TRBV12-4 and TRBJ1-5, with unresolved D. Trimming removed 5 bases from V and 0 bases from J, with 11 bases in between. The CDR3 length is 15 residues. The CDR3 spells CASSPRVDSNQPQHF. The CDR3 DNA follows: TGTGCCAGCAGTCCTCGCGTCGATAGCAATCAGCCCCAGCATTTT.

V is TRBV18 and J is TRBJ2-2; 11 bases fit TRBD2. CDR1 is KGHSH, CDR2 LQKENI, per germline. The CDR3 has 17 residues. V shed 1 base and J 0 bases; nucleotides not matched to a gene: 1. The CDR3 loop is CASSPRLAGTNTGELFF. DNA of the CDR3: TGTGCCAGCTCACCACGACTAGCGGGGACGAACACCGGGGAGCTGTTTTTT.

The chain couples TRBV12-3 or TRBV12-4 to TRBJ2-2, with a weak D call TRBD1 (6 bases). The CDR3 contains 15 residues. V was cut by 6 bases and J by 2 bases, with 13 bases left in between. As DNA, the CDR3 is TGTGCCAGCAGCTCGGACAGTTTCAACACCGGGGAGCTGTTTTTT. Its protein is CASSSDSFNTGELFF.

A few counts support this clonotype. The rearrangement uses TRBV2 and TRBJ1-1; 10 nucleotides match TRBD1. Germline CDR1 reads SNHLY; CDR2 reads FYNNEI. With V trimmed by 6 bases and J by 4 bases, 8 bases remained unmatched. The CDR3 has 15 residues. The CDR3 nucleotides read TGTGCCAGCAGACGACAGGGGGCCTTAATCACTGAAGCTTTCTTT. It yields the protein CASRRQGALITEAFF.

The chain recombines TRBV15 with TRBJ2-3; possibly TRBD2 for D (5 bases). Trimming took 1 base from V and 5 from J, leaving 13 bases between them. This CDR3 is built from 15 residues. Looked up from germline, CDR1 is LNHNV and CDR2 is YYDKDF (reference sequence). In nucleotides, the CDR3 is TGTGCCACCAGCAGAGGTGGACTCGGCGGAGATACGCAGTATTTT. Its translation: CATSRGGLGGDTQYF. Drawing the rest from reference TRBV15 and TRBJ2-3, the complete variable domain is DAMVIQNPRYQVTQFGKPVTLSCSQTLNHNVMYWYQQKSSQAPKLLFHYYDKDFNNEADTPDNFQSRRPNTSFCFLDIRSPGLGDTAMYLCATSRGGLGGDTQYFGPGTRLTVL.

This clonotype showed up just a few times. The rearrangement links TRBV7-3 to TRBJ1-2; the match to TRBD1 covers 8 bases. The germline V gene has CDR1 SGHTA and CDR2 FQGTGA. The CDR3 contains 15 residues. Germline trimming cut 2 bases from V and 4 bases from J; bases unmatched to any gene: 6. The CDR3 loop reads CASSLGDRKGYGYTF. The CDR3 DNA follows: TGTGCCAGCAGCTTAGGGGACAGGAAGGGCTATGGCTACACCTTC.

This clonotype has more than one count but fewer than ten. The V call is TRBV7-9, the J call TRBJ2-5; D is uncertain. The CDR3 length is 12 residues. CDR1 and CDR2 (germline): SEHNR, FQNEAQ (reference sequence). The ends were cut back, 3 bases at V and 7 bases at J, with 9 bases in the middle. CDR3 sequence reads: CASSFSDPTQYF. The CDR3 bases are TGTGCCAGCAGCTTCTCGGACCCGACCCAGTACTTC.

CDR3 loop: CASSDSSGGNNEQFF. In DNA, the CDR3 is TGTGCCAGCAGTGATTCGAGCGGGGGAAACAATGAGCAGTTCTTC. The gene calls are TRBV6-5 and TRBJ2-1; 8 positions match TRBD2. V was pared by 5 bases and J by 5 bases, with 8 bases of the junction left unmatched. The CDR3 runs to 15 residues. Germline lookup yields CDR1 MNHEY and CDR2 SVGAGI.

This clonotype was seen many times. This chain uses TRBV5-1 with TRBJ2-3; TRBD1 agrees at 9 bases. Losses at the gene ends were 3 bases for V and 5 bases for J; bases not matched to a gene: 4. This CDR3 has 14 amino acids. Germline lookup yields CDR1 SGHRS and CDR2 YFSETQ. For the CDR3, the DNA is TGCGCCAGCAGCTACACAGGGGGCGAAGATACGCAGTATTTT. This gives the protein CASSYTGGEDTQYF.

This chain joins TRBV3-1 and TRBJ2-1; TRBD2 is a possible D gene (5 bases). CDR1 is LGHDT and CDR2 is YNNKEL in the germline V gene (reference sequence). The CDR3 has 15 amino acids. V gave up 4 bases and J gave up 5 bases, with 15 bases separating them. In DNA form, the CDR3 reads TGTGCCAGCAGCCCGTTTTCCACTAGAAACAATGAGCAGTTCTTC. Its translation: CASSPFSTRNNEQFF.

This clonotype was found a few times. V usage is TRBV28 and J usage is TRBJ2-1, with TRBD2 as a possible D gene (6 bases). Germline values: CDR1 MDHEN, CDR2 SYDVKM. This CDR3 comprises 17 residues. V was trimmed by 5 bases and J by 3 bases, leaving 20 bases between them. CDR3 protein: CASSPPLRRGLYNEQFF. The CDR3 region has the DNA TGTGCCAGCAGTCCACCCCTGCGGCGGGGACTCTACAATGAGCAGTTCTTC.

The CDR3 loop is CASMKVSTDTQYF. Here the CDR3 DNA reads TGTGCCAGCATGAAGGTCAGCACAGATACGCAGTATTTT. The chain has TRBV6-1 and TRBJ2-3; D uncertain. V gave up 7 bases and J gave up 0 bases, with 8 bases separating them. Germline CDR1 and CDR2: MNHNS and SASEGT. There are 13 residues in the CDR3.

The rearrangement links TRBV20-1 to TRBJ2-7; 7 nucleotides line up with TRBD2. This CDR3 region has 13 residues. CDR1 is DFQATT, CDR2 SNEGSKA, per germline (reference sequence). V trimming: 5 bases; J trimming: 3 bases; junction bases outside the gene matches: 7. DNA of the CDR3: TGCAGTGCTTACCCTGGGGGGGGCTACGAGCAGTACTTC. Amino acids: CSAYPGGGYEQYF.

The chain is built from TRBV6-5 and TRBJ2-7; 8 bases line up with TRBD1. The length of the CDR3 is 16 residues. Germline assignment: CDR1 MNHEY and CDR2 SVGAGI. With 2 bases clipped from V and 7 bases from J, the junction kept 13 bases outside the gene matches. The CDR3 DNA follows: TGTGCCAGCAGTTACAACCCGATGACAGGGGTCAAAGAGCAGTACTTC. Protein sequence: CASSYNPMTGVKEQYF.

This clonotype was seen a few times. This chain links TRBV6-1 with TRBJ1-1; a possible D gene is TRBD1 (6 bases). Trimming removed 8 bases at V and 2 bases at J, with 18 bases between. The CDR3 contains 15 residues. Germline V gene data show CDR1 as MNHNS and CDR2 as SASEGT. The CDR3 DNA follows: TGTGCCAGCCAAAAGGGTCAGGGGCTAAACACTGAAGCTTTCTTT. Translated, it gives CASQKGQGLNTEAFF.

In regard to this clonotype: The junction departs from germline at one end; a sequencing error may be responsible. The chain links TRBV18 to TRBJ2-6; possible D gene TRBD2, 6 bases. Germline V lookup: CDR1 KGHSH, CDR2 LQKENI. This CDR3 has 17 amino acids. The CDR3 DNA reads TGTGCCAGCTCACCACGGTTGAGGGACTCTGGGGCCTACGTCCTGACTTTC. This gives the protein CASSPRLRDSGAYVLTF.

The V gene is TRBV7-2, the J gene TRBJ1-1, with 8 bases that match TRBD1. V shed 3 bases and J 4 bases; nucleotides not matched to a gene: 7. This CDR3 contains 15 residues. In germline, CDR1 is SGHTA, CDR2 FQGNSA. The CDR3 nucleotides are TGTGCCAGCAGCTTTCGACAGGGGTCGGGCACTGAAGCTTTCTTT. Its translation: CASSFRQGSGTEAFF.